This entry lists 6 T cell receptor beta chains sequenced from one sample in a study of T cell repertoires in cytomegalovirus infection. TCRdb reprocessed the reads via MiXCR and lists one record per CDR3 protein. The table records a few hundred thousand distinct CDR3 sequences, about 39% of them present only once. These receptors' targets are unknown. Specimen: cultured PBMCs, collected from culture after CMV antigen stimulation. Every receptor here comes from a human donor in good health (CMV status not recorded). Some clones in this sample may be carry-over from other donors' samples.

The chain recombines TRBV7-9 with TRBJ1-6; D remains unclear. The CDR3 is 14 residues long. Between the trimmed V and J ends, which lost 2 bases and 8 bases, there was a span of 10 bases. The germline V gene encodes CDR1 SEHNR and CDR2 FQNEAQ (reference sequence). The DNA of the CDR3 is TGTGCCAGCAGCTTAAGTGGTGCACATTCACCCCTCCACTTT. It yields the protein CASSLSGAHSPLHF.

This clonotype appeared a few times. The V and J genes are TRBV2 and TRBJ1-1; 7 bases agree with TRBD1. The CDR3 has 14 amino acids. CDR1 SNHLY and CDR2 FYNNEI come from the germline V gene. J was trimmed by 4 bases and V by 4 bases; bases with no gene match: 6. CDR3 bases: TGTGCCAGCAGTGTGGGTGACAGGGTCACTGAAGCTTTCTTT. Translation: CASSVGDRVTEAFF.

This rearrangement joins TRBV7-4 to TRBJ2-7; 10 bases agree with TRBD1. Unmatched junction bases numbered 6, after V lost 3 bases and J lost 4 bases. This CDR3 has 15 residues. Germline V lookup: CDR1 SGHVT, CDR2 SQSDAQ. CDR3 sequence reads: CASSLTGGFLYEQYF. As DNA, the CDR3 is TGTGCCAGCAGCTTGACAGGGGGCTTCCTTTACGAGCAGTACTTC. Full variable domain (missing parts from reference TRBV7-4 and TRBJ2-7): GAGVSQSPRYKVAKRGRDVALRCDSISGHVTLYWYRQTLGQGSEVLTYSQSDAQRDKSGRPSGRFSAERPERSVSTLKIQRTEQGDSAVYLCASSLTGGFLYEQYFGPGTRLTVT.

This clonotype was observed a single time. The chain combines TRBV11-3 with TRBJ2-7; no clear D. Per germline, CDR1 SGHNT and CDR2 YENEEA. V dropped 6 bases and J dropped 5 bases, with 14 bases sitting between them. This CDR3 contains 13 residues. The CDR3 region is CASRPRRVNEQYF. As DNA, the CDR3 is TGTGCCAGCAGGCCTAGGAGAGTGAACGAGCAGTACTTC.

The table lists this clonotype with a few counts. The CDR3 is CATSREPGYEQYF. The DNA for the CDR3 is TGTGCCACCAGCAGAGAACCAGGGTACGAGCAGTACTTC. This chain joins TRBV15 and TRBJ2-7, with D possibly matching TRBD1 (5 bases). Germline V lookup: CDR1 LNHNV, CDR2 YYDKDF (reference sequence). This CDR3 has 13 amino acids. Trimming removed 0 bases from V and 4 bases from J, with 7 bases in between. Looking up the rest from reference TRBV15 and TRBJ2-7 gives the full variable domain: DAMVIQNPRYQVTQFGKPVTLSCSQTLNHNVMYWYQQKSSQAPKLLFHYYDKDFNNEADTPDNFQSRRPNTSFCFLDIRSPGLGDTAMYLCATSREPGYEQYFGPGTRLTVT.

This clonotype was recorded at least ten times. The chain recombines TRBV7-9 with TRBJ1-1, with no clear D. This CDR3 comprises 14 residues. V gave up 2 bases and J gave up 5 bases, with 12 bases separating them. The V gene's germline CDR1 is SEHNR and CDR2 FQNEAQ (reference sequence). The CDR3 protein is CASSLMGGETEAFF. The CDR3 DNA follows: TGTGCCAGCAGCTTAATGGGTGGGGAGACTGAAGCTTTCTTT.